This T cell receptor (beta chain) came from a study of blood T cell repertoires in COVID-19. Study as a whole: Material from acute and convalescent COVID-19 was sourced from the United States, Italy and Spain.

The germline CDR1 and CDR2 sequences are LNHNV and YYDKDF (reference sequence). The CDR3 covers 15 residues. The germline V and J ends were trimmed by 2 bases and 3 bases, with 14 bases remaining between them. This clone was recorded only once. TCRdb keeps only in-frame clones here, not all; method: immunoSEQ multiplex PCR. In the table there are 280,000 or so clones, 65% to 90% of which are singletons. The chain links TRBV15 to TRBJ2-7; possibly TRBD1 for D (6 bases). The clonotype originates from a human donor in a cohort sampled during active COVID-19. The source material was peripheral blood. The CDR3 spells CATSRRVGGGYEQYF. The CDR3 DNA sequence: TGTGCCACCAGCAGAAGGGTAGGGGGTGGCTACGAGCAGTACTTC.